A single sample is the source of the 32 T cell receptor beta chains below, sequenced in a study of cytomegalovirus exposure and HLA in healthy donors. Use of 60 Vbeta and 13 Jbeta primers characterized the PCR. Generated by immunoSEQ multiplex PCR, the TCRdb table keeps only in-frame clones and is missing some. The table shows about 120,000 clones, with roughly 80% occurring only once. The sample was PBMCs. The receptor source for this set is a male donor in good health and CMV-seropositive.

The chain has TRBV7-2 and TRBJ2-1; 8 bases fit TRBD2. This CDR3 is built from 15 residues. V was pared by 1 base and J by 4 bases, with 3 bases of the junction left unmatched. Germline CDR1 reads SGHTA; CDR2 reads FQGNSA. The CDR3 sequence: CASSLVAGGYNEQFF. The CDR3 DNA follows: TGTGCCAGCAGCTTAGTGGCGGGAGGTTACAATGAGCAGTTCTTC.

The chain carries TRBV6-6 and TRBJ1-2, with 7 bases aligning to TRBD1. The CDR3 has 15 amino acids. Germline V lookup: CDR1 MNHNY, CDR2 SVGAGI (reference sequence). V was pared by 2 bases and J by 6 bases, with 9 bases of the junction left unmatched. The DNA of the CDR3 is TGTGCCAGCAGTTACGACAGGGTTGGGCTCAATGGCTACACCTTC. It translates to CASSYDRVGLNGYTF.

This chain uses TRBV27 with TRBJ1-2, with 8 bases fitting TRBD1. Germline V gene data show CDR1 as MNHEY and CDR2 as SMNVEV (reference sequence). The CDR3 totals 15 residues. V lost 5 bases to trimming and J lost 3 bases; unmatched junction nucleotides: 8. The DNA of the CDR3 is TGTGCCAGCAGTACTGGACAGGGCCCCTACTATGGCTACACCTTC. Translation: CASSTGQGPYYGYTF.

The chain has TRBV11-1 and TRBJ2-7; a possible D gene is TRBD2 (6 bases). Germline CDR1 reads SGHAT; CDR2 reads FQDESV (reference sequence). Trimming stripped 5 bases from V and 0 bases from J, with 20 bases between. This CDR3 comprises 17 residues. For the CDR3, the DNA is TGTGCCAGCAGCCCCCTTTTCGGGGCGGGACCCTCCTACGAGCAGTACTTC. It codes for CASSPLFGAGPSYEQYF.

The V and J genes are TRBV29-1 and TRBJ2-2, with D perhaps TRBD2 (5 bases). V dropped 6 bases and J dropped 5 bases, with 16 bases sitting between them. CDR3 length: 14 amino acids. CDR1 is SQVTM, CDR2 ANQGSEA, per germline. This CDR3 reads CSVAPGIGTGELFF. CDR3 DNA sequence: TGCAGCGTGGCCCCGGGGATAGGTACCGGGGAGCTGTTTTTT.

This clone was recorded once. This sequence joins TRBV5-1 and TRBJ2-7, with TRBD2 matching over 7 bases. The CDR3 has 14 residues. The V segment lost 0 bases and the J segment 0 bases; nucleotides outside the gene matches: 0. The germline gives CDR1 SGHRS, CDR2 YFSETQ. The CDR3, as DNA: TGCGCCAGCAGCTTGGGCGGGAGCTCCTACGAGCAGTACTTC. Its protein is CASSLGGSSYEQYF.

V usage is TRBV14 and J usage is TRBJ2-3, with a tentative D call TRBD2 (6 bases). This CDR3 has 13 amino acids. Trimming shortened V by 1 base and J by 10 bases, and 12 bases separated the two germline ends. Per the germline V gene, CDR1 is SGHDN and CDR2 is FVKESK. CDR3 bases: TGTGCCAGCAGCCAAGTCCCGGGACTTCCGCAGTATTTT. It is translated as CASSQVPGLPQYF.

The gene calls are TRBV6-5 and TRBJ2-1; 9 bases are a match to TRBD2. Germline V gene lookup returns CDR1 MNHEY and CDR2 SVGAGI. The length of the CDR3 is 15 residues. The V gene end was trimmed by 0 bases and the J gene end by 4 bases; junction bases not matched to a gene: 1. The CDR3 sequence: CASSYSAGGYNEQFF. The CDR3 nucleotides are TGTGCCAGCAGTTACTCTGCGGGAGGGTACAATGAGCAGTTCTTC.

V and J are TRBV7-2 and TRBJ1-5; 8 nucleotides line up with TRBD1. The V segment lost 6 bases and the J segment 4 bases; nucleotides outside the gene matches: 8. Germline V gives CDR1 SGHTA, CDR2 FQGNSA. The CDR3 extends over 15 amino acids. The CDR3 nucleotides read TGTGCCAGCAGTTGGACAGGGCTACGGAATCAGCCCCAGCATTTT. Its translation is CASSWTGLRNQPQHF.

The gene calls are TRBV7-3 and TRBJ2-1; D is perhaps TRBD2 (5 bases). Per the germline V gene, CDR1 is SGHTA and CDR2 is FQGTGA. The CDR3 spans 13 residues. V lost 3 bases and J 5 bases, leaving 8 bases between the germline ends. Written as DNA, the CDR3 is TGTGCCAGCAGCTTGAGGGTTAACAATGAGCAGTTCTTC. This translates into CASSLRVNNEQFF. The whole variable domain, remainder taken from reference TRBV7-3 and TRBJ2-1, is GAGVSQTPSNKVTEKGKYVELRCDPISGHTALYWYRQSLGQGPEFLIYFQGTGAADDSGLPNDRFFAVRPEGSVSTLKIQRTERGDSAVYLCASSLRVNNEQFFGPGTRLTVL.

The gene calls are TRBV11-2 and TRBJ1-2; weak D call: TRBD1 (5 bases). Trimming removed 5 bases from V and 3 bases from J, with 13 bases in between. The germline CDR1 and CDR2 sequences are SGHAT and FQNNGV. CDR3 length equals 14 residues. In DNA, the CDR3 is TGTGCCAGCAGCCCGTGGGGCGTTGACTATGGCTACACCTTC. Amino acid sequence: CASSPWGVDYGYTF.

This clone was seen a handful of times. V is TRBV6-1 and J is TRBJ1-5; D possibly corresponds to TRBD1 (6 bases). The V and J ends lost 7 bases and 6 bases respectively, with 19 bases between them. The V gene's germline CDR1 is MNHNS and CDR2 SASEGT. The CDR3 is made up of 15 amino acids. The CDR3 DNA sequence: TGTGCCAGCACCCCCTTTACAGGGTCGGGTCAGCCCCAGCATTTT. This encodes CASTPFTGSGQPQHF.

CDR3 sequence (DNA): TGTGCCAGCAGCTTAATGACTAGCGGTTCCGGGGAGCTGTTTTTT. This encodes CASSLMTSGSGELFF. This rearrangement joins TRBV7-3 to TRBJ2-2; 9 bases are shared with TRBD2. J gave up 6 bases and V 1 base, and 3 bases lay outside the gene matches. Germline V gene sequence: CDR1 SGHTA, CDR2 FQGTGA. This CDR3 comprises 15 residues.

The chain has TRBV7-2 and TRBJ2-6; D ambiguous. The V end was cut by 5 bases, the J end by 0 bases, with 17 bases between. Germline V lookup: CDR1 SGHTA, CDR2 FQGNSA. The CDR3 is made up of 18 amino acids. The CDR3 sequence is CASSPQSAPSSGANVLTF. CDR3 DNA sequence: TGTGCCAGCAGCCCTCAGTCTGCCCCCTCCTCTGGGGCCAACGTCCTGACTTTC. The complete variable domain, with remaining parts taken from reference TRBV7-2 and TRBJ2-6, reads GAGVSQSPSNKVTEKGKDVELRCDPISGHTALYWYRQSLGQGLEFLIYFQGNSAPDKSGLPSDRFSAERTGGSVSTLTIQRTQQEDSAVYLCASSPQSAPSSGANVLTFGAGSRLTVL.

V is TRBV9 and J is TRBJ2-6; 9 nucleotides align to TRBD1. CDR3 length equals 18 residues. V gave up 4 bases and J gave up 0 bases; unmatched junction bases: 8. Germline V CDR1 and CDR2: SGDLS, YYNGEE. CDR3 in DNA: TGTGCCAGCAGCACCCGGGGACAGGGCTTCTCTGGGGCCAACGTCCTGACTTTC. Translating it yields CASSTRGQGFSGANVLTF.

The chain combines TRBV6-1 with TRBJ2-7, with TRBD2 identical over 11 bases. Germline lookup yields CDR1 MNHNS and CDR2 SASEGT. The CDR3 loop spans 16 amino acids. The V gene end was trimmed by 0 bases and the J gene end by 1 base; junction bases not matched to a gene: 2. The CDR3 nucleotides read TGTGCCAGCAGTGAAGCAGTAGCGGGAGGGTCCTACGAGCAGTACTTC. It translates to CASSEAVAGGSYEQYF.

This clone was picked up one time. The genes are TRBV19 and TRBJ1-4, with D possibly matching TRBD1 (5 bases). V gave up 8 bases and J gave up 6 bases, with 13 bases separating them. Looked up from germline, CDR1 is LNHDA and CDR2 is SQIVND (reference sequence). This CDR3 has 13 amino acids. The CDR3 sequence: CASSTEVHEKLFF. The CDR3 DNA reads TGTGCCAGTTCGACAGAAGTACATGAAAAACTGTTTTTT.

V is TRBV5-1 and J is TRBJ2-1; TRBD2 aligns across 7 bases. The CDR3 has 13 amino acids. Germline assignment: CDR1 SGHRS and CDR2 YFSETQ. The V and J ends lost 6 bases and 10 bases, in that order; junction bases with no gene match: 10. Here the CDR3 DNA reads TGCGCCAGCATAATTGGCGGGGGAGGCGAGCAGTTCTTC. Translated: CASIIGGGGEQFF. The full variable domain, its missing parts supplied by reference TRBV5-1 and TRBJ2-1, is KAGVTQTPRYLIKTRGQQVTLSCSPISGHRSVSWYQQTPGQGLQFLFEYFSETQRNKGNFPGRFSGRQFSNSRSEMNVSTLELGDSALYLCASIIGGGGEQFFGPGTRLTVL.

This clone was detected once. This chain uses TRBV28 with TRBJ2-5, with 8 bases aligning to TRBD2. The V and J ends lost 8 bases and 0 bases, in that order; junction bases with no gene match: 5. The CDR3 loop spans 14 amino acids. Germline V CDR1 and CDR2: MDHEN, SYDVKM. As DNA, the CDR3 is TGTGCCAGCCGGGGGGGCCCAGACCAAGAGACCCAGTACTTC. It codes for CASRGGPDQETQYF.

Only one count was recorded for this clone. The J gene is TRBJ2-5, the V gene TRBV6-1, with D tentatively TRBD2 (6 bases). CDR3 length: 15 residues. Looked up from germline, CDR1 is MNHNS and CDR2 is SASEGT. V was pared by 0 bases and J by 5 bases, with 13 bases between. DNA for the CDR3: TGTGCCAGCAGTGAAGCGTACGGGAGTTGGGAGACCCAGTACTTC. Translation gives CASSEAYGSWETQYF.

V gene TRBV6-5 combines with J gene TRBJ2-1, with TRBD2 matching 8 bases. The J segment lost 0 bases and the V segment lost 6 bases, leaving 4 bases of the junction unmatched. Germline-derived CDR1 and CDR2 are MNHEY and SVGAGI. The CDR3 sequence is 15 residues long. The CDR3 nucleotides are TGTGCCAGCAGGTCCAGCGGGAGCTCCTACAATGAGCAGTTCTTC. Amino acid sequence: CASRSSGSSYNEQFF.

A note on this clone: The junction departs from germline at one end; a sequencing error may be responsible. The chain links TRBV7-6 to TRBJ2-4; 9 bases match TRBD2. Germline assignment: CDR1 SGHVS and CDR2 FNYEAQ. The CDR3 is 13 amino acids. The CDR3 DNA follows: TGTGCCAGCAGCGCGGGGGGGGTAAACAGTCAGTACTTC. It encodes CASSAGGVNSQYF.

CDR3 in DNA: TGTGCCAGCAGCGACCCGGGACATCCGACCTCCTACGAGCAGTACTTC. It codes for CASSDPGHPTSYEQYF. V and J are TRBV7-9 and TRBJ2-7, with D possibly TRBD1 on 6 matching bases. The V end lost 5 bases, the J end lost 0 bases, and 17 bases lay between the germline ends. Per germline, CDR1 SEHNR and CDR2 FQNEAQ (reference sequence). The CDR3 length is 16 residues. Full variable domain (rest looked up from reference TRBV7-9 and TRBJ2-7): DTGVSQNPRHKITKRGQNVTFRCDPISEHNRLYWYRQTLGQGPEFLTYFQNEAQLEKSRLLSDRFSAERPKGSFSTLEIQRTEQGDSAMYLCASSDPGHPTSYEQYFGPGTRLTVT.

The chain joins TRBV5-1 to TRBJ2-6; D unclear. Germline CDR1 is SGHRS and CDR2 is YFSETQ. The CDR3 is 14 amino acids. V lost 1 base and J 3 bases, leaving 5 bases between the germline ends. The CDR3 is CASSLTDGANVLTF. The CDR3 DNA sequence: TGCGCCAGCAGCTTGACAGATGGGGCCAACGTCCTGACTTTC.

This clone was seen once. The J gene is TRBJ1-1, the V gene TRBV7-2; TRBD1 agrees at 8 bases. The V gene's germline CDR1 is SGHTA and CDR2 FQGNSA. V was clipped by 5 bases and J by 5 bases; unmatched bases: 4. This CDR3 has 13 residues. In nucleotides, the CDR3 is TGTGCCAGCAGCCGACAGGGGTTGACTGAAGCTTTCTTT. It specifies CASSRQGLTEAFF.

This clone was detected once. The V and J genes are TRBV19 and TRBJ2-2, with TRBD2 identical over 10 bases. In germline, CDR1 is LNHDA, CDR2 SQIVND (reference sequence). V lost 7 bases, J lost 0 bases, and 5 bases stayed unmatched. The CDR3 loop spans 16 amino acids. For the CDR3, the DNA is TGTGCCAGTACTAGGGGACTAGCGACGAACACCGGGGAGCTGTTTTTT. Translation: CASTRGLATNTGELFF.

The chain joins TRBV25-1 to TRBJ1-6; no clear D gene. Trimming stripped 6 bases from V and 1 base from J, with 16 bases between. Germline CDR1 and CDR2: MGHDK and SYGVNS. The CDR3 extends over 17 amino acids. CDR3 sequence (DNA): TGTGCCAGCAGAAGCGAGGTGGCGGGATCCTATAATTCACCCCTCCACTTT. The encoded protein is CASRSEVAGSYNSPLHF.

The chain employs TRBV4-3 and TRBJ2-7; the D is unclear. This CDR3 has 15 residues. The V end lost 1 base, the J end lost 2 bases, and 12 bases lay between the germline ends. Germline-derived CDR1 and CDR2 are LGHNA and YSLEER. The CDR3 sequence: CASSQGETPPYEQYF. In nucleotides, the CDR3 is TGCGCCAGCAGCCAAGGCGAGACTCCTCCCTACGAGCAGTACTTC.

This clone was detected a few times. CDR3 DNA: TGTGCCAGCAGCCTCCCAGGGGGCACCGGGGAGCTGTTTTTT. Translating it yields CASSLPGGTGELFF. The chain recombines TRBV28 with TRBJ2-2; 7 nucleotides align to TRBD1. The V segment lost 6 bases and the J segment 4 bases; nucleotides outside the gene matches: 5. Germline CDR1 reads MDHEN; CDR2 reads SYDVKM. The CDR3 runs 14 residues.

V gene TRBV27 combines with J gene TRBJ1-5; TRBD1 agrees at 10 bases. The CDR3 is 17 residues long. Germline V lookup: CDR1 MNHEY, CDR2 SMNVEV (reference sequence). V was pared by 3 bases and J by 3 bases, with 8 bases of the junction left unmatched. CDR3 region: CASSFYRTGGINQPQHF. The CDR3 DNA follows: TGTGCCAGCAGTTTCTATCGGACAGGGGGGATCAATCAGCCCCAGCATTTT.

V and J are TRBV11-3 and TRBJ2-3; TRBD2 matches 7 bases. J was trimmed by 2 bases and V by 1 base; bases with no gene match: 3. The CDR3 has 15 amino acids. The V gene's germline CDR1 is SGHNT and CDR2 YENEEA. The CDR3 protein is CASSLGLAHTDTQYF. CDR3 in DNA: TGTGCCAGCAGCTTAGGACTAGCTCACACAGATACGCAGTATTTT.

This sequence joins TRBV11-2 and TRBJ2-7, with TRBD2 matching 9 bases. This CDR3 has 15 amino acids. Trimming removed 5 bases from V and 5 bases from J; junction bases left unmatched: 10. Germline V gene data show CDR1 as SGHAT and CDR2 as FQNNGV. Written as DNA, the CDR3 is TGTGCCAGCAGCAGCTTAAGCGGGAGGACCGACGAGCAGTACTTC. Protein product: CASSSLSGRTDEQYF.